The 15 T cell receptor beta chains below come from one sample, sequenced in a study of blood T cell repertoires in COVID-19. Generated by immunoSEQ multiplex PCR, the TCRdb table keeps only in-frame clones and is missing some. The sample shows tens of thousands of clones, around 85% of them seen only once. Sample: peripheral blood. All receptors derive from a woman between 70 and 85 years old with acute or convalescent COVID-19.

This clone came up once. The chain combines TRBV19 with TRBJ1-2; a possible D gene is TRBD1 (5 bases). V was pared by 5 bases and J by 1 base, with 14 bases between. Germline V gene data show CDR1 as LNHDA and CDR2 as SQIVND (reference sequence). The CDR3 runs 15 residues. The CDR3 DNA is TGTGCCAGTAGTCCCCAGGGTGTAAGTAACTATGGCTACACCTTC. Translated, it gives CASSPQGVSNYGYTF.

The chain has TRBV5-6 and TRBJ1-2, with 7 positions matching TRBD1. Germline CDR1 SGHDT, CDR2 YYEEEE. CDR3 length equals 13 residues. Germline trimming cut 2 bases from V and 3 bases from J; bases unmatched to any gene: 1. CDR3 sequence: CASSFQGDYGYTF. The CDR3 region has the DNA TGTGCCAGCAGCTTCCAGGGGGACTATGGCTACACCTTC.

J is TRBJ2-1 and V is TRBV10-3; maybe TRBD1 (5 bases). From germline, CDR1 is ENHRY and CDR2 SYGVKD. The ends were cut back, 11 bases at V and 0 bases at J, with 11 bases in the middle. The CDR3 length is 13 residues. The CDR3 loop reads CAARALSYNEQFF. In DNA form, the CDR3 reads TGTGCCGCCAGGGCCCTCTCCTACAATGAGCAGTTCTTC.

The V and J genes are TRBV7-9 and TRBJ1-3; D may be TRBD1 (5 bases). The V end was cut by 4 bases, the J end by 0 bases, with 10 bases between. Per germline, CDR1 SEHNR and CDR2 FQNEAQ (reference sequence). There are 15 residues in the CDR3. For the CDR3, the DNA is TGTGCCAGCAGCTCCCAGGGCTACTCTGGAAACACCATATATTTT. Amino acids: CASSSQGYSGNTIYF.

For the CDR3, the DNA is TGCGCCAGCAGCTTGTTTACAGGGGACTATGGCTACACCTTC. Translation gives CASSLFTGDYGYTF. The rearrangement uses TRBV5-1 and TRBJ1-2; 7 bases are a match to TRBD1. Germline V gene lookup returns CDR1 SGHRS and CDR2 YFSETQ. The CDR3 totals 14 residues. V dropped 1 base and J dropped 3; count of bases not matched to a gene: 3. Full variable domain (remainder filled in from reference TRBV5-1 and TRBJ1-2): KAGVTQTPRYLIKTRGQQVTLSCSPISGHRSVSWYQQTPGQGLQFLFEYFSETQRNKGNFPGRFSGRQFSNSRSEMNVSTLELGDSALYLCASSLFTGDYGYTFGSGTRLTVV.

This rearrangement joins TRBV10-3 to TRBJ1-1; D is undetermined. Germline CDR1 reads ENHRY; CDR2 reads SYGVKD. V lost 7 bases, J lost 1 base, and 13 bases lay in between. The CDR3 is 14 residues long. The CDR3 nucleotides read TGTGCCATCACCAGGTCCCCCTCGAACACTGAAGCTTTCTTT. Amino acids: CAITRSPSNTEAFF.

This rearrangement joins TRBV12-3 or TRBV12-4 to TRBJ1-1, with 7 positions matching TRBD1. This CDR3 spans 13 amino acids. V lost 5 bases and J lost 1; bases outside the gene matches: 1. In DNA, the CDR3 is TGTGCCAGCAGTCAGGGGGGGAACACTGAAGCTTTCTTT. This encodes CASSQGGNTEAFF.

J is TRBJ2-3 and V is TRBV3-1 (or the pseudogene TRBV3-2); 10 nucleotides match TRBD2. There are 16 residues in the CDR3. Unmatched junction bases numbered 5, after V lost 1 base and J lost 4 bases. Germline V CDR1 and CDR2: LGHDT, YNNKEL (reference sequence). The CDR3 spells CASSQASGRASDTQYF. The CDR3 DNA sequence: TGTGCCAGCAGCCAAGCAAGCGGGAGGGCCTCAGATACGCAGTATTTT.

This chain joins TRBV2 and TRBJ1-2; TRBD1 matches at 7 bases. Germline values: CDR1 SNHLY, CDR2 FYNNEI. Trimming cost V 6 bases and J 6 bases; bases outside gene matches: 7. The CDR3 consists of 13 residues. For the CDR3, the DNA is TGTGCCAGCAGCGTGACAGGGAATGATGGCTACACCTTC. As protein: CASSVTGNDGYTF.

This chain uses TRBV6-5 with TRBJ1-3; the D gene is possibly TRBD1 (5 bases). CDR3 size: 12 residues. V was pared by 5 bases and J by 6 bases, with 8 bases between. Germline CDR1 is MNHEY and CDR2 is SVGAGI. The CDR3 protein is CASSRGVNTIYF. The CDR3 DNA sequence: TGTGCCAGCAGTCGGGGGGTAAACACCATATATTTT.

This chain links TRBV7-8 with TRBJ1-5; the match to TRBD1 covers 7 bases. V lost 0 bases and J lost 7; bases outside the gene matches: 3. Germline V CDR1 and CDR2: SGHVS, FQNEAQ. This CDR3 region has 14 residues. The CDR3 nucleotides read TGTGCCAGCAGCTTAGCCGACAGGGTCCAGCCCCAGCATTTT. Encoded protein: CASSLADRVQPQHF.

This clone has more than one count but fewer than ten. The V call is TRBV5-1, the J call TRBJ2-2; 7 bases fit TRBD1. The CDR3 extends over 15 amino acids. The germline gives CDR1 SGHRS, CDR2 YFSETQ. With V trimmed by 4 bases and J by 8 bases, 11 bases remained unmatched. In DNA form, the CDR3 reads TGCGCCAGCAGCCCCGAATCCTGGACAGGAGGGGAGCTGTTTTTT. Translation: CASSPESWTGGELFF.

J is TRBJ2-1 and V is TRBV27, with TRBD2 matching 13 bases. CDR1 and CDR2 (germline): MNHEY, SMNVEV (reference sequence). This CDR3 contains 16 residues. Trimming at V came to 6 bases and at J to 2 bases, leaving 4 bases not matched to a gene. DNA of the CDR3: TGTGCCAGCAGCCCCGGGACTAGCGGGACCTACAATGAGCAGTTCTTC. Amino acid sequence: CASSPGTSGTYNEQFF.

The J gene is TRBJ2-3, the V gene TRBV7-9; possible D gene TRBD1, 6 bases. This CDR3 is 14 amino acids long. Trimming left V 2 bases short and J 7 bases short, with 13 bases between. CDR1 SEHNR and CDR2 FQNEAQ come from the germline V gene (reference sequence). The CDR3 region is CASSLSTGPYTQYF. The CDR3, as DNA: TGTGCCAGCAGCTTAAGCACAGGGCCGTATACGCAGTATTTT. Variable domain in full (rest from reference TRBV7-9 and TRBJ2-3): DTGVSQNPRHKITKRGQNVTFRCDPISEHNRLYWYRQTLGQGPEFLTYFQNEAQLEKSRLLSDRFSAERPKGSFSTLEIQRTEQGDSAMYLCASSLSTGPYTQYFGPGTRLTVL.

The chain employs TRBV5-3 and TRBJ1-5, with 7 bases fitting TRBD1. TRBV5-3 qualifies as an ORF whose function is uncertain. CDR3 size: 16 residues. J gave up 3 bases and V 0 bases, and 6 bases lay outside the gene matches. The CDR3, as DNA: TGTGCCAGAAGCTTGGGAGGGGGCTATAACAATCAGCCCCAGCATTTT. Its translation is CARSLGGGYNNQPQHF.